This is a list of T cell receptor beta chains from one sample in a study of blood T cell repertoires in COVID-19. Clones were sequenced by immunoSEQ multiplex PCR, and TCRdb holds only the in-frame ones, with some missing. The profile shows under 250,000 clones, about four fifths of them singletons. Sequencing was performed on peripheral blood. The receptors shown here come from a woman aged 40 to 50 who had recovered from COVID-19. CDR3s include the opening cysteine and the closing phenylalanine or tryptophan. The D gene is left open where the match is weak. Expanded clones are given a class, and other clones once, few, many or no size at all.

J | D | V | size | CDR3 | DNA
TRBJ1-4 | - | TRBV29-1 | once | CSVEVQGGEKLFF | TGCAGCGTTGAAGTCCAGGGAGGTGAAAAACTGTTTTTT
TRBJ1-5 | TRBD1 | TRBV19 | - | CASSMTGVQPQHF | TGTGCCAGTAGTATGACAGGGGTTCAGCCCCAGCATTTT
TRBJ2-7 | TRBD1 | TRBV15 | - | CATSRRDRGEQYF | TGTGCCACCAGCCGCCGGGACAGGGGCGAGCAGTACTTC
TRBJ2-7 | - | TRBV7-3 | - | CASSLMGTLSYEQYF | TGTGCCAGCAGCTTAATGGGGACACTCTCCTACGAGCAGTACTTC
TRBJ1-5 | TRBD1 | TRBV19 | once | CASSIRQGKQPQHF | TGTGCCAGTAGTATCCGACAGGGGAAACAGCCCCAGCATTTT
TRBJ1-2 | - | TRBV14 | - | CASSQGYEGYTF | TGTGCCAGCAGCCAAGGGTACGAGGGCTACACCTTC
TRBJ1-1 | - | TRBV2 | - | CASSEALVPTLDTEAFF | TGTGCCAGCAGTGAAGCCCTCGTCCCGACTCTCGACACTGAAGCTTTCTTT
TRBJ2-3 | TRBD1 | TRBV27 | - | CASRDRYAETDTQYF | TGTGCCAGCAGGGACAGGTACGCAGAGACAGATACGCAGTATTTT
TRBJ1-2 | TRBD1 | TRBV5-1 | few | CASSLGQGNYGYTF | TGCGCCAGCAGCTTGGGACAGGGGAACTATGGCTACACCTTC
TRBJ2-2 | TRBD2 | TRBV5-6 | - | CASSAGGRTGELFF | TGTGCCAGCAGCGCGGGGGGAAGGACCGGGGAGCTGTTTTTT
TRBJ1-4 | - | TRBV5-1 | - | CASSFGQTNEKLFF | TGCGCCAGCAGCTTTGGACAAACTAATGAAAAACTGTTTTTT
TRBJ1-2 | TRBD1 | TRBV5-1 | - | CASKSGTGNGYTF | TGCGCCAGCAAGTCCGGGACAGGGAATGGCTACACCTTC
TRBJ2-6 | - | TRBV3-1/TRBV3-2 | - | CASSLSSLILSGANVLTF | TGTGCCAGCAGCCTGTCTTCCTTAATCCTCTCTGGGGCCAACGTCCTGACTTTC
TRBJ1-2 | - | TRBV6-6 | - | CASSKRTVTAIGYTF | TGTGCCAGCAGTAAAAGGACAGTCACCGCCATTGGCTACACCTTC
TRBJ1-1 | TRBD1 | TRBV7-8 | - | CASSLTSQGARTEAFF | TGTGCCAGCAGCTTAACGTCACAGGGGGCTAGGACTGAAGCTTTCTTT
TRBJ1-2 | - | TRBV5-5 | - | CASSLREMGGYGYTF | TGTGCCAGCAGCTTAAGGGAGATGGGGGGCTATGGCTACACCTTC
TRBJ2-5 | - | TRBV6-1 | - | CASSGGWGREWETQYF | TGTGCCAGCAGTGGAGGCTGGGGGCGGGAGTGGGAGACCCAGTACTTC
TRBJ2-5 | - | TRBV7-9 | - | CASSPKETQYF | TGTGCCAGCAGCCCCAAAGAGACCCAGTACTTC
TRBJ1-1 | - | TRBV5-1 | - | CASNLNSNTEAFF | TGCGCCAGCAATCTTAACTCGAACACTGAAGCTTTCTTT
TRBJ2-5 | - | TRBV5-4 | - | CASSLGGGGEGETQYF | TGTGCCAGCAGCTTGGGTGGAGGGGGGGAAGGAGAGACCCAGTACTTC
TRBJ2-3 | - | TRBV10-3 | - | CAISDPNTDTQYF | TGTGCCATCAGTGACCCCAACACAGATACGCAGTATTTT
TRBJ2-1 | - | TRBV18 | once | CASSPPIGGRGEQFF | TGTGCCAGCTCACCACCGATCGGGGGGCGCGGGGAGCAGTTCTTC
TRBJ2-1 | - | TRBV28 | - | CASSLPTKGDSGSYNEQFF | TGTGCCAGCAGTTTGCCTACTAAAGGTGACTCGGGGTCCTACAATGAGCAGTTCTTC
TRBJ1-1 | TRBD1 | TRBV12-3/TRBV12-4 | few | CASSSTRQGSAFF | TGTGCCAGCAGCTCCACCAGACAGGGGTCCGCTTTCTTT
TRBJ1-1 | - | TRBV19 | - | CASSIESAGNTEAFF | TGTGCCAGTAGTATAGAGTCAGCAGGCAACACTGAAGCTTTCTTT
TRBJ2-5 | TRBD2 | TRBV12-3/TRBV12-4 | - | CASSLREGSTQYF | TGTGCCAGCAGTTTACGGGAGGGGTCTACCCAGTACTTC
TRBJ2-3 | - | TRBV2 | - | CASSEATRSTDTQYF | TGTGCCAGCAGTGAAGCGACACGTAGCACAGATACGCAGTATTTT
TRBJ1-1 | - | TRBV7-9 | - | CASSPMGGQAFF | TGTGCCAGCAGCCCGATGGGGGGGCAGGCTTTCTTT
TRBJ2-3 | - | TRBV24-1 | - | CATSGSLGTDTQYF | TGTGCCACCAGTGGTAGCCTCGGCACAGATACGCAGTATTTT
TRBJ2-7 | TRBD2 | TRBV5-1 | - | CASSLVVAGAYEQYF | TGCGCCAGCAGCTTGGTAGTAGCGGGGGCCTACGAGCAGTACTTC
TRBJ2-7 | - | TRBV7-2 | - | CASSLRYEQYF | TGTGCCAGCAGCTTACGCTACGAGCAGTACTTC